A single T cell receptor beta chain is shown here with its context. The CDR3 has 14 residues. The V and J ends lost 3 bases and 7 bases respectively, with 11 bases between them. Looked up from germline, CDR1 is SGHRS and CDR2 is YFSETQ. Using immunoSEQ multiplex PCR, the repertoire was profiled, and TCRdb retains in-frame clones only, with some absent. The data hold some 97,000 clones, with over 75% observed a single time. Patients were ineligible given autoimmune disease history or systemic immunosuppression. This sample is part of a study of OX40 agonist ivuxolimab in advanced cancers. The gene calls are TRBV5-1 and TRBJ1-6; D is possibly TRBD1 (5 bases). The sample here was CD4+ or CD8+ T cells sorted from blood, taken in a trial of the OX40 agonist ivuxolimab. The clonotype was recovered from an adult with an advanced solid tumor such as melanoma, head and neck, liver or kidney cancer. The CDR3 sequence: CASSSGGGNSPLHF. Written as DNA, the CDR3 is TGCGCCAGCAGCTCCGGTGGGGGGAATTCACCCCTCCACTTT. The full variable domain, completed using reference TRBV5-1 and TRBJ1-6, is KAGVTQTPRYLIKTRGQQVTLSCSPISGHRSVSWYQQTPGQGLQFLFEYFSETQRNKGNFPGRFSGRQFSNSRSEMNVSTLELGDSALYLCASSSGGGNSPLHFGNGTRLTVT.